The 26 T cell receptor beta chains in this list originate from one sample, sequenced in a study of blood T cell repertoires in COVID-19. The table came from immunoSEQ multiplex PCR; TCRdb's copy has only in-frame clones and leaves some out. Of about 75,000 clones listed, roughly 87% are singletons. The source material was peripheral blood. The receptors were sampled from a woman aged 45-65 years with acute or convalescent COVID-19.

The genes are TRBV27 and TRBJ1-1; 10 positions match TRBD1. CDR3 length: 14 amino acids. V trimming: 6 bases; J trimming: 5 bases; junction bases outside the gene matches: 6. Germline-derived CDR1 and CDR2 are MNHEY and SMNVEV (reference sequence). The CDR3 is CASRGQGRRTEAFF. In DNA form, the CDR3 reads TGTGCCAGCAGGGGACAGGGGCGAAGGACTGAAGCTTTCTTT.

This clone was picked up a small number of times. The chain is built from TRBV3-1 (or the pseudogene TRBV3-2) and TRBJ1-2, with D possibly TRBD1 on 5 matching bases. Germline values: CDR1 LGHDT, CDR2 YNNKEL (reference sequence). The CDR3 runs 12 residues. V was clipped by 4 bases and J by 8 bases, with 11 bases between them. This CDR3 reads CASSPGQVGYTF. CDR3 in DNA: TGTGCCAGCAGCCCTGGACAAGTAGGCTACACCTTC.

V usage is TRBV6-1 and J usage is TRBJ1-1; D gene ambiguous. The V gene's germline CDR1 is MNHNS and CDR2 SASEGT. The CDR3 consists of 12 residues. V lost 2 bases and J lost 3, with 4 bases in between. The DNA of the CDR3 is TGTGCCAGCAGTGAAAGCTACACTGAAGCTTTCTTT. It is translated as CASSESYTEAFF.

J is TRBJ1-2 and V is TRBV7-8, with unresolved D. This CDR3 has 14 amino acids. Germline CDR1 is SGHVS and CDR2 is FQNEAQ. The V end lost 5 bases, the J end lost 0 bases, and 10 bases lay between the germline ends. The CDR3 bases are TGTGCCAGCAGCCCACCGGGAGCTAACTATGGCTACACCTTC. The encoded protein is CASSPPGANYGYTF.

The count of this clone is one. At one end, the junction sequence differs from germline, possibly due to a read error. CDR3 coding DNA: TGTGCTAGCAGTGCAACGGGGGGGCCTATAGAGACCCAGTACTTC. Translation: CASSATGGPIETQYF. The chain carries TRBV7-7 and TRBJ2-5; 8 bases are shared with TRBD2. Germline-derived CDR1 and CDR2 are SSHAT and FNYEAQ (reference sequence). This CDR3 spans 15 amino acids.

CDR3 nucleotide sequence: TGTGCCAGCAGACCGACTAGCCACAATGAGCAGTTCTTC. Protein sequence: CASRPTSHNEQFF. The chain couples TRBV28 to TRBJ2-1; 7 bases fit TRBD2. Unmatched junction bases numbered 4, after V lost 6 bases and J lost 5 bases. This CDR3 comprises 13 residues. CDR1 is MDHEN, CDR2 SYDVKM, per germline.

The CDR3 loop reads CASSLFRTYEQYF. The CDR3 region has the DNA TGTGCCAGCAGCTTATTCAGGACCTACGAGCAGTACTTC. V and J are TRBV5-6 and TRBJ2-7, with unresolved D. V lost 2 bases and J 2 bases, leaving 8 bases between the germline ends. CDR1 and CDR2 from the germline V gene are SGHDT and YYEEEE. CDR3 length: 13 residues.

The chain uses TRBV3-1 (or the pseudogene TRBV3-2) and TRBJ2-2, with D possibly TRBD2 on 6 matching bases. The CDR3 is made up of 15 amino acids. Trimming stripped 4 bases from V and 4 bases from J, with 13 bases between. The germline V gene encodes CDR1 LGHDT and CDR2 YNNKEL (reference sequence). CDR3 sequence: CASSPPSVGTGELFF. The CDR3 DNA reads as TGTGCCAGCAGCCCCCCTAGCGTTGGCACCGGGGAGCTGTTTTTT.

The rearrangement uses TRBV16 and TRBJ2-5, with TRBD2 matching 8 bases. With V trimmed by 1 base and J by 0 bases, 7 bases remained unmatched. Germline CDR1 KGHSY, CDR2 FQNENV. The CDR3 spans 17 residues. The CDR3 nucleotides are TGTGCCAGCAGCCAATTGGGCCCGGGAGGGAACCAAGAGACCCAGTACTTC. This sequence encodes CASSQLGPGGNQETQYF.

The chain recombines TRBV2 with TRBJ1-2, with D unclear. Trimming took 7 bases from V and 4 from J, leaving 13 bases between them. Germline CDR1 SNHLY, CDR2 FYNNEI. This CDR3 is built from 13 residues. CDR3 sequence (DNA): TGTGCCAGCACCGGGGTACTCGGCTATGGCTACACCTTC. Protein product: CASTGVLGYGYTF.

V gene TRBV19 combines with J gene TRBJ1-5; no reliable D call. The CDR3 sequence is 14 residues long. The germline V and J ends were trimmed by 5 bases and 2 bases, with 10 bases remaining between them. Germline loops: CDR1 LNHDA, CDR2 SQIVND (reference sequence). The CDR3 is CASSGPLGNQPQHF. The CDR3 DNA reads as TGTGCCAGTAGTGGGCCCCTGGGCAATCAGCCCCAGCATTTT.

The chain employs TRBV15 and TRBJ1-1, with D possibly being TRBD1 (5 bases). Germline assignment: CDR1 LNHNV and CDR2 YYDKDF (reference sequence). This CDR3 region has 15 residues. Trimming left V 0 bases short and J 10 bases short, with 18 bases between. Here the CDR3 DNA reads TGTGCCACCAGCAGAGATAGAACAGGCTCTATGGGAGCTTTCTTT. This sequence encodes CATSRDRTGSMGAFF.

The chain combines TRBV5-1 with TRBJ1-2; 7 nucleotides line up with TRBD1. V dropped 4 bases and J dropped 5; count of bases not matched to a gene: 2. From germline, CDR1 is SGHRS and CDR2 YFSETQ. CDR3 length equals 12 residues. The CDR3 reads CASSRQGYGYTF. The CDR3 DNA is TGCGCCAGCAGCAGACAGGGTTATGGCTACACCTTC. The variable domain in full, with the rest retrieved from reference TRBV5-1 and TRBJ1-2, is KAGVTQTPRYLIKTRGQQVTLSCSPISGHRSVSWYQQTPGQGLQFLFEYFSETQRNKGNFPGRFSGRQFSNSRSEMNVSTLELGDSALYLCASSRQGYGYTFGSGTRLTVV.

This rearrangement joins TRBV11-3 to TRBJ2-7; tentatively, D is TRBD2 (6 bases). The V gene lost 4 bases and the J gene lost 3 bases, with 16 bases spanning the gap. This CDR3 is built from 15 residues. Germline V gene data show CDR1 as SGHNT and CDR2 as YENEEA. CDR3 DNA sequence: TGTGCCAGCAGCTATGAGGGAGGTAACTACTACGAGCAGTACTTC. Residues: CASSYEGGNYYEQYF.

The rearrangement uses TRBV5-6 and TRBJ2-1, with a possible D match to TRBD2 (6 bases). The length of the CDR3 is 16 residues. In germline, CDR1 is SGHDT, CDR2 YYEEEE. Trimming cost V 4 bases and J 7 bases, with 21 bases left between them. Written as DNA, the CDR3 is TGTGCCAGCAGCCACCCGGGGCGGAGGGGTTTAAATGAGCAGTTCTTC. This encodes CASSHPGRRGLNEQFF.

V and J are TRBV27 and TRBJ2-7; 7 bases are shared with TRBD1. The CDR3 is 15 amino acids. Germline V gives CDR1 MNHEY, CDR2 SMNVEV (reference sequence). V lost 6 bases and J lost 5; bases outside the gene matches: 13. The CDR3 spells CASSADAVTGNEQYF. CDR3 in DNA: TGTGCCAGCAGCGCCGATGCAGTGACAGGGAACGAGCAGTACTTC.

V is TRBV7-3 and J is TRBJ2-1; 10 bases are shared with TRBD2. V lost 5 bases and J lost 0; bases outside the gene matches: 4. CDR1 and CDR2 (germline): SGHTA, FQGTGA. This CDR3 has 16 residues. Here the CDR3 reads CASSRLAGSSYNEQFF. In DNA form, the CDR3 reads TGTGCCAGCAGCCGACTAGCGGGCAGCTCCTACAATGAGCAGTTCTTC.

The gene calls are TRBV28 and TRBJ1-5; unclear D gene. The germline V and J ends were trimmed by 2 bases and 3 bases, with 8 bases remaining between them. The CDR3 sequence is 14 residues long. CDR1 is MDHEN, CDR2 SYDVKM, per germline. Written as DNA, the CDR3 is TGTGCCAGCAGTTTAGGCAGTATCAATCAGCCCCAGCATTTT. Encoded protein: CASSLGSINQPQHF.

The chain joins TRBV4-1 to TRBJ2-3; TRBD2 agrees at 16 bases. The J segment lost 6 bases and the V segment lost 5 bases, leaving 5 bases of the junction unmatched. The CDR3 totals 16 residues. Germline loops: CDR1 MGHRA, CDR2 YSYEKL. In nucleotides, the CDR3 is TGCGCCAGCAGCTCGGGACTAGCGGGGGGGCGCGATACGCAGTATTTT. Its translation is CASSSGLAGGRDTQYF.

This sequence joins TRBV5-8 and TRBJ2-7; maybe TRBD1 (5 bases). The germline gives CDR1 SGHTS, CDR2 YDEGEE. The CDR3 loop spans 15 amino acids. The V end was cut by 4 bases, the J end by 5 bases, with 19 bases between. The CDR3 DNA follows: TGTGCCAGCAGCAGGGGAATGGGATACCACCACGAGCAGTACTTC. Encoded protein: CASSRGMGYHHEQYF.

This clone was seen a few times. V and J are TRBV7-9 and TRBJ2-7, with D perhaps matching TRBD2 (6 bases). The germline CDR1 and CDR2 sequences are SEHNR and FQNEAQ (reference sequence). V was shortened by 4 bases and J by 6 bases, with 10 bases between the two germline ends. CDR3 length equals 12 residues. The CDR3 bases are TGTGCCAGCAGCTACGGAGGGCTCGAGCAGTACTTC. It encodes CASSYGGLEQYF.

The CDR3 loop is CASSAGLGANQPQHF. Here the CDR3 DNA reads TGTGCCAGCAGCGCAGGACTGGGGGCAAATCAGCCCCAGCATTTT. V and J are TRBV13 and TRBJ1-5; D possibly corresponds to TRBD1 (6 bases). From germline, CDR1 is PRHDT and CDR2 FYEKMQ (reference sequence). The CDR3 contains 15 residues. The V and J ends lost 5 bases and 4 bases respectively, with 15 bases between them.

CDR3 in DNA: TGCGCCAGCAGCTTGGTGGCAGGGCCCGGGGAGCTGTTTTTT. The encoded protein is CASSLVAGPGELFF. The chain carries TRBV5-1 and TRBJ2-2; D may be TRBD1 (5 bases). Germline V gene sequence: CDR1 SGHRS, CDR2 YFSETQ. V lost 0 bases, J lost 6 bases, and 9 bases lay in between. The CDR3 totals 14 residues.

The rearrangement links TRBV15 to TRBJ1-4, with D tentatively TRBD1 (6 bases). The germline V and J ends were trimmed by 3 bases and 3 bases, with 14 bases remaining between them. The CDR3 has 16 amino acids. Germline V gene data show CDR1 as LNHNV and CDR2 as YYDKDF (reference sequence). In nucleotides, the CDR3 is TGTGCCACCAGCAGCCACCCAGGGGTGCCTAATGAAAAACTGTTTTTT. Its translation: CATSSHPGVPNEKLFF. Drawing the rest from reference TRBV15 and TRBJ1-4, the complete variable domain is DAMVIQNPRYQVTQFGKPVTLSCSQTLNHNVMYWYQQKSSQAPKLLFHYYDKDFNNEADTPDNFQSRRPNTSFCFLDIRSPGLGDTAMYLCATSSHPGVPNEKLFFGSGTQLSVL.

The chain combines TRBV2 with TRBJ1-1; D is unresolved. Trimming cost V 8 bases and J 4 bases, with 14 bases left between them. Germline V gene sequence: CDR1 SNHLY, CDR2 FYNNEI. The CDR3 contains 13 residues. CDR3 sequence reads: CASLIGGFTEAFF. The CDR3 DNA reads as TGTGCCAGCTTAATCGGAGGATTCACTGAAGCTTTCTTT.

The chain recombines TRBV4-1 with TRBJ1-5; D is ambiguous. The V end lost 0 bases, the J end lost 8 bases, and 20 bases lay between the germline ends. Germline loops: CDR1 MGHRA, CDR2 YSYEKL. This CDR3 region has 17 residues. The CDR3 DNA follows: TGCGCCAGCAGCCAAGATAAAGGCGTCAAGAAGGCGGAGCCCCAGCATTTT. Its protein product is CASSQDKGVKKAEPQHF.